One sample yielded the 24 T cell receptor beta chains listed below, sequenced in a study of OX40 agonist ivuxolimab in advanced cancers. Produced via immunoSEQ multiplex PCR; TCRdb's table is partial and in-frame only. In the table there are roughly 100,000 clones, roughly 87% of which are singletons. The sequencing here drew on CD4+ or CD8+ T cells sorted from blood, taken in a trial of the OX40 agonist ivuxolimab. These receptors were obtained from an adult with an advanced solid tumor such as melanoma, head and neck, liver or kidney cancer.

The count of this clone is one. The chain carries TRBV10-3 and TRBJ2-3, with D possibly matching TRBD1 (5 bases). CDR1 and CDR2 (germline): ENHRY, SYGVKD. The CDR3 has 14 amino acids. V was pared by 7 bases and J by 5 bases, with 16 bases between. This CDR3 reads CAINPGQGIDTQYF. The CDR3 nucleotides read TGTGCCATCAATCCAGGCCAGGGAATAGATACGCAGTATTTT.

This rearrangement joins TRBV11-2 to TRBJ2-1; 8 nucleotides match TRBD2. The junction had 8 bases not matched to a gene; V was cut back by 2 bases and J by 8 bases. This CDR3 is 15 amino acids long. Per germline, CDR1 SGHAT and CDR2 FQNNGV. The CDR3 region has the DNA TGTGCCAGCAGCTTATATATTAGCGGGATAGATGAGCAGTTCTTC. It yields the protein CASSLYISGIDEQFF.

This rearrangement joins TRBV18 to TRBJ2-5, with 11 bases identical to TRBD2. The J segment lost 2 bases and the V segment lost 6 bases, leaving 14 bases of the junction unmatched. The germline V gene has CDR1 KGHSH and CDR2 LQKENI. The CDR3 totals 18 residues. The CDR3 DNA follows: TGTGCCAGCTCCCACCGGGCAACCGGGACTAGCGGACAAGAGACCCAGTACTTC. Protein: CASSHRATGTSGQETQYF.

V and J are TRBV9 and TRBJ2-5; possible D gene TRBD2, 5 bases. The J call could be wrong; TRBJ2-7 is a better fit for the DNA end. This CDR3 has 15 residues. CDR1 is SGDLS and CDR2 is YYNGEE in the germline V gene. This CDR3 reads CASSVGPDWEYEQYF. Here the CDR3 DNA reads TGTGCCAGCAGCGTAGGTCCTGATTGGGAGTACGAGCAGTACTTC.

The rearrangement links TRBV6-5 to TRBJ1-1; maybe TRBD1 (6 bases). The CDR3 spans 14 residues. Per germline, CDR1 MNHEY and CDR2 SVGAGI. Trimming pared 4 bases from V and 2 bases from J, leaving 11 bases between. The CDR3 bases are TGTGCCAGCAGTTCACTGACAGGTAACACTGAAGCTTTCTTT. Its protein is CASSSLTGNTEAFF.

This sequence joins TRBV28 and TRBJ1-5; 7 bases are a match to TRBD1. V shed 6 bases and J 6 bases; nucleotides not matched to a gene: 8. The CDR3 totals 14 residues. The germline CDR1 and CDR2 sequences are MDHEN and SYDVKM. The CDR3 region is CASSWDRSGQPQHF. The DNA of the CDR3 is TGTGCCAGCAGCTGGGACAGATCGGGTCAGCCCCAGCATTTT.

This clone has only one observation. The chain employs TRBV29-1 and TRBJ2-2, with D maybe TRBD2 (6 bases). The CDR3 sequence is 16 residues long. V dropped 7 bases and J dropped 6 bases, with 24 bases sitting between them. Per germline, CDR1 SQVTM and CDR2 ANQGSEA. DNA for the CDR3: TGCAGCGCTACACCGGGACTCCTCTGGGGGGCCGGGGAGCTGTTTTTT. Its protein product is CSATPGLLWGAGELFF.

The chain links TRBV28 to TRBJ2-2; 8 positions match TRBD1. V gave up 3 bases and J gave up 5 bases; unmatched junction bases: 5. Germline CDR1 is MDHEN and CDR2 is SYDVKM. The CDR3 is 15 residues long. CDR3: CASSFQGTGTGELFF. The CDR3, as DNA: TGTGCCAGCAGTTTTCAGGGGACAGGTACCGGGGAGCTGTTTTTT. Full variable domain (outside the CDR3, taken from reference TRBV28 and TRBJ2-2): DVKVTQSSRYLVKRTGEKVFLECVQDMDHENMFWYRQDPGLGLRLIYFSYDVKMKEKGDIPEGYSVSREKKERFSLILESASTNQTSMYLCASSFQGTGTGELFFGEGSRLTVL.

The chain carries TRBV4-1 and TRBJ1-1; D not certain. The CDR3 spans 14 residues. From germline, CDR1 is MGHRA and CDR2 YSYEKL. V shed 3 bases and J shed 0 bases, with 8 bases lying between them. The DNA of the CDR3 is TGCGCCAGCAGCCAGCGACAATTGAACACTGAAGCTTTCTTT. This sequence encodes CASSQRQLNTEAFF.

The chain carries TRBV7-2 and TRBJ2-1, with 15 bases identical to TRBD2. The CDR3 has 16 residues. Germline assignment: CDR1 SGHTA and CDR2 FQGNSA. Trimming cost V 5 bases and J 7 bases; bases outside gene matches: 6. The CDR3 region has the DNA TGTGCCAGCAGCGCCAGGACTAGCGGGAGGGGTAATGAGCAGTTCTTC. Translation gives CASSARTSGRGNEQFF.

V is TRBV5-5 and J is TRBJ2-3, with 8 bases aligning to TRBD2. The trim removed 1 base at V and 3 bases at J, leaving 10 bases unmatched. Germline-derived CDR1 and CDR2 are SGHKS and YYEKEE (reference sequence). This CDR3 has 17 amino acids. The CDR3 region has the DNA TGTGCCAGCAGCTTGATGTATAGCGGGATGGGGACAGATACGCAGTATTTT. Residues: CASSLMYSGMGTDTQYF.

Details on this clone: Other DNA sequences in this specimen translate into the identical CDR3. The chain couples TRBV11-2 to TRBJ2-1, with D hard to call. Germline values: CDR1 SGHAT, CDR2 FQNNGV. Trimming removed 1 base from V and 3 bases from J, with 7 bases in between. CDR3 size: 14 residues. CDR3 region: CASSLGSSYNEQFF. The CDR3 bases are TGTGCCAGCAGCTTAGGCAGCAGCTACAATGAGCAGTTCTTC.

The chain links TRBV16 to TRBJ1-1; D not certain. The CDR3 spans 13 residues. The V gene's germline CDR1 is KGHSY and CDR2 FQNENV. Trimming stripped 4 bases from V and 3 bases from J, with 9 bases between. The CDR3 DNA sequence: TGTGCCAGCAGCCGACGCGGGGACACTGAAGCTTTCTTT. It codes for CASSRRGDTEAFF.

The chain has TRBV30 and TRBJ2-3, with TRBD2 as a possible D gene (5 bases). The CDR3 length is 13 residues. Per the germline V gene, CDR1 is GTSNPN and CDR2 is SVGIG (reference sequence). Trimming shortened V by 2 bases and J by 2 bases, and 8 bases separated the two germline ends. CDR3 DNA sequence: TGTGCCTGGAGTACGGGGAACACAGATACGCAGTATTTT. It specifies CAWSTGNTDTQYF.

This rearrangement joins TRBV28 to TRBJ2-5; no clear D gene. V lost 6 bases to trimming and J lost 2 bases, with 13 bases between them. CDR1 and CDR2 from the germline V gene are MDHEN and SYDVKM. CDR3 length equals 14 residues. The CDR3 sequence is CASSLGPLQETQYF. For the CDR3, the DNA is TGTGCCAGCAGCCTCGGACCCTTGCAAGAGACCCAGTACTTC. Full variable domain (remainder filled in from reference TRBV28 and TRBJ2-5): DVKVTQSSRYLVKRTGEKVFLECVQDMDHENMFWYRQDPGLGLRLIYFSYDVKMKEKGDIPEGYSVSREKKERFSLILESASTNQTSMYLCASSLGPLQETQYFGPGTRLLVL.

The J gene is TRBJ1-2, the V gene TRBV11-2, with 11 bases matching TRBD1. CDR3 length equals 18 residues. Trimming took 4 bases from V and 5 from J; bases not matched to a gene: 15. From germline, CDR1 is SGHAT and CDR2 FQNNGV. The CDR3 bases are TGTGCCAGCAGCTCGTTAAGGACAGGGGGCAGATTTACGTATGGCTACACCTTC. Its protein product is CASSSLRTGGRFTYGYTF.

The chain combines TRBV7-3 with TRBJ2-7; 10 nucleotides match TRBD2. The CDR3 extends over 15 amino acids. In germline, CDR1 is SGHTA, CDR2 FQGTGA. The ends lost 3 bases at V and 1 base at J; junction bases unmatched: 3. The CDR3 here is CASSLGAGGSYEQYF. For the CDR3, the DNA is TGTGCCAGCAGCTTGGGAGCGGGAGGGTCCTACGAGCAGTACTTC.

The rearrangement joins TRBV6-6 to TRBJ2-7, with 7 bases aligning to TRBD1. Germline values: CDR1 MNHNY, CDR2 SVGAGI (reference sequence). The CDR3 contains 13 residues. V lost 2 bases and J lost 9; bases outside the gene matches: 7. The CDR3 bases are TGTGCCAGCAGTTACCCGACAGGGTCTGGGCAGTACTTC. Its translation is CASSYPTGSGQYF.

This chain connects TRBV18 to TRBJ2-1; tentatively, D is TRBD2 (7 bases). V was shortened by 3 bases and J by 8 bases, with 23 bases between the two germline ends. Germline values: CDR1 KGHSH, CDR2 LQKENI. The CDR3 runs 17 residues. This CDR3 reads CASSPSGAGAFIHEQFF. Written as DNA, the CDR3 is TGTGCCAGCTCACCTTCGGGGGCGGGAGCCTTCATCCATGAGCAGTTCTTC.

This clone has just one count. The V gene is TRBV5-4, the J gene TRBJ2-2; maybe TRBD1 (5 bases). CDR1 and CDR2 from the germline V gene are SGHNT and YYREEE (reference sequence). Trimming stripped 6 bases from V and 2 bases from J, with 17 bases between. The CDR3 has 16 amino acids. CDR3 bases: TGTGCCAGCATTAGCCAGGGCGAAGGAAACACCGGGGAGCTGTTTTTT. As protein: CASISQGEGNTGELFF.

The chain combines TRBV5-1 with TRBJ1-2, with a weak D call TRBD1 (5 bases). This CDR3 has 15 amino acids. CDR1 and CDR2 (germline): SGHRS, YFSETQ. The V end was cut by 0 bases, the J end by 7 bases, with 16 bases between. CDR3 residues: CASSLVSEGVGGYTF. CDR3 coding DNA: TGCGCCAGCAGCTTGGTGTCCGAAGGGGTAGGTGGCTACACCTTC.

The rearrangement uses TRBV19 and TRBJ2-1, with D perhaps matching TRBD2 (6 bases). Germline V gives CDR1 LNHDA, CDR2 SQIVND (reference sequence). The CDR3 spans 13 residues. The V gene lost 5 bases and the J gene lost 10 bases, with 15 bases spanning the gap. In DNA form, the CDR3 reads TGTGCCAGTAGTCCTCGACTGCGGGAAGAGCAGTTCTTC. Its translation is CASSPRLREEQFF.

The chain has TRBV11-3 and TRBJ2-2, with TRBD2 matching over 16 bases. The germline gives CDR1 SGHNT, CDR2 YENEEA. V trimming: 4 bases; J trimming: 5 bases; junction bases outside the gene matches: 13. This CDR3 spans 20 amino acids. The CDR3 DNA sequence: TGTGCCAGCAGCTCCCGCCGTGGGACTAGCGGGAGGGCCGGAACCGGGGAGCTGTTTTTT. It is translated as CASSSRRGTSGRAGTGELFF.

The chain joins TRBV5-1 to TRBJ1-1, with 10 bases lining up with TRBD1. The ends lost 4 bases at V and 7 bases at J; junction bases unmatched: 4. The CDR3 is 13 residues long. Germline V gene sequence: CDR1 SGHRS, CDR2 YFSETQ. CDR3: CASSPDRGLEAFF. Written as DNA, the CDR3 is TGCGCCAGCAGCCCAGACAGGGGGCTTGAAGCTTTCTTT.